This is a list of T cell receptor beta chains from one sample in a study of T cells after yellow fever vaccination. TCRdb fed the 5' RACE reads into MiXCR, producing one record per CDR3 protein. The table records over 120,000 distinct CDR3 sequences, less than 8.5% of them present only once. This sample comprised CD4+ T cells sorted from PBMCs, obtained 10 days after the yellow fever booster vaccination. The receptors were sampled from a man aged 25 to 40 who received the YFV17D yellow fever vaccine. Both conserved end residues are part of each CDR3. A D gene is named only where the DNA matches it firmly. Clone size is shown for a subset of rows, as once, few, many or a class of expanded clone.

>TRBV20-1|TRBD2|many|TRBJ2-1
TGCAGTGCTGTATTCGGGACTAGCGGGATGAGCTCCTACAATGAGCAGTTCTTC
CSAVFGTSGMSSYNEQFF
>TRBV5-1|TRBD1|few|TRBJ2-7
TGCGCCAGCTTTAATGCGCCGGGACAGGGGTTCTCCTACGAGCAGTACTTC
CASFNAPGQGFSYEQYF
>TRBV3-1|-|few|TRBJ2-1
TGTGCCAGCAGCCAAGCCCTCTTGCATGAGCAGTTCTTC
CASSQALLHEQFF
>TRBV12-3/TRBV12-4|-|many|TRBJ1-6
TGTGCCAGCAGTTTGGGACTCTTGGGTAGGGATTCACCCCTCCACTTT
CASSLGLLGRDSPLHF
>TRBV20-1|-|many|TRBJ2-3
TGCAGCCTCGGGACAGATACGCAGTATTTT
CSLGTDTQYF
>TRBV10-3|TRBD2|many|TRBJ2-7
TGTGCCATCAGTGAGGGCGGGAGTAGTTACGAGCAGTACTTC
CAISEGGSSYEQYF
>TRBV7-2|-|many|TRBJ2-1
TGTGCCAGCAGCTTAGTGGGGCTAACCTTCCATGAGCAGTTCTTC
CASSLVGLTFHEQFF
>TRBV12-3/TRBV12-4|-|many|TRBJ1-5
TGTGCCAGCAGTCGCAGATTGTCAGTAGATCAGCCCCAGCATTTT
CASSRRLSVDQPQHF
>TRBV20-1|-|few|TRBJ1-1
TGCAGTGCTAGAACCCGGACAGTGAACACTGAAGCTTTCTTT
CSARTRTVNTEAFF
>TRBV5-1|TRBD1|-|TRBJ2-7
TGCGCCAGCAGCTTCGTGGACAGGGGGGTCTACGAGCAGTACTTC
CASSFVDRGVYEQYF
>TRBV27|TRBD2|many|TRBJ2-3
TGTGCCAGCAAATCTAGCGGGATGACAGATACGCAGTATTTT
CASKSSGMTDTQYF
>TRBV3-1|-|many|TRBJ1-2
TGTGCCAGCAGCCAAGATCCCCAGCGCGGGAGTGGGAGGTATGGCTACACCTTC
CASSQDPQRGSGRYGYTF
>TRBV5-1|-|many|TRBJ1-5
TGCGTCAGAGGGGAAAATAGAAGCAATCAGCCCCAGCATTTT
CVRGENRSNQPQHF
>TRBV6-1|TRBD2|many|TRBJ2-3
TGTGCCAGCACCCAGGGTCGGACTAGGGGCACAGATACGCAGTATTTT
CASTQGRTRGTDTQYF
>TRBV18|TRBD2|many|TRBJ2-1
TGTGCCAGCTCACCGACAACTAGCGGACCCTACAATGAGCAGTTCTTC
CASSPTTSGPYNEQFF
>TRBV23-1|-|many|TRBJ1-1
TGCGCCAGCAGTCAATCCTGCAGGAACCCCATTGAAGCTTTCTTT
CASSQSCRNPIEAFF
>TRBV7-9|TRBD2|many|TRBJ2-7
TGTGCCAGCAGTAGGGGGGAGGTAGCGGGAGCCTACGAGCAGTACTTC
CASSRGEVAGAYEQYF
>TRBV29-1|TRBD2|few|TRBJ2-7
TGCAGCGCCAGGCCAGGGACTAGCGGGATAAAGCAGTACTTC
CSARPGTSGIKQYF
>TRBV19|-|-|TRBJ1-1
TGTGCCTCACTCCCCCCGTACGCCGGTCGGAACACTGAAGCTTTCTTT
CASLPPYAGRNTEAFF
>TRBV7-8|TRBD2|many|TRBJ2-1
TGTGCCAGCAGCTATGTCGGGACTAGCGGGAAAAATGAGCAGTTCTTC
CASSYVGTSGKNEQFF
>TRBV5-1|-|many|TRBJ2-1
TGCGCCAGCAGCTTGATGGGGTCCAAGGGGAATGAGCAGTTCTTC
CASSLMGSKGNEQFF
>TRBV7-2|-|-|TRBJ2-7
TGTGCCAGCAGCTTAGTTGGGGCCTACGAGCAGTACTTC
CASSLVGAYEQYF
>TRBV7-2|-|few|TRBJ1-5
TGTGCCAGCAGCTTATCAGGGCCCGGTCAGCCCCAGCATTTT
CASSLSGPGQPQHF
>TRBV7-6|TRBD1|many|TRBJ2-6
TGTGCCAGCAGCCACCACAGGGGAAAGGCTGGGGCCAACGTCCTGACTTTC
CASSHHRGKAGANVLTF
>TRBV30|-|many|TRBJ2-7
TGTGCCTGGTCCGCAGCGGGCCCCCTGGAGCAGTACTTC
CAWSAAGPLEQYF
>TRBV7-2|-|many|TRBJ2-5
TGTGCCAGCACCTCGGGGGAGACCCAGTACTTC
CASTSGETQYF
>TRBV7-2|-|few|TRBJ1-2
TGTGCCAGCAGCCCCTACGGCGGACAACAGAACTATGGCTACACCTTC
CASSPYGGQQNYGYTF
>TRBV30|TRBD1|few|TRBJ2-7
TGTGCCTGGAGTCGGGACAGAAGCTCCTACGAGCAGTACTTC
CAWSRDRSSYEQYF
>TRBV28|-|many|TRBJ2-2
TGTGCCAGCAGTTTTGGACTGGGCGAGAGGACCGGGGAGCTGTTTTTT
CASSFGLGERTGELFF
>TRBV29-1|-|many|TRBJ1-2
TGCAGCGTTGAAGATCGGGGGGGCTATGGCTACACCTTC
CSVEDRGGYGYTF
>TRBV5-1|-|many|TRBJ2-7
TGCGCCAGCAGCCCAGGACCCGGGATTACTGACTACGAGCAGTACTTC
CASSPGPGITDYEQYF
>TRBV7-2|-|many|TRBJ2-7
TGTGCCAGCAGCTTATCAGGTGGCGAGCAGTACTTC
CASSLSGGEQYF
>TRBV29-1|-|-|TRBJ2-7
TGCAGCGCCCGATGCGAGCAGTACTTC
CSARCEQYF
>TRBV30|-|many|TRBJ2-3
TGTGCCTGGGTCTGGCGGGATACGCAGTATTTT
CAWVWRDTQYF
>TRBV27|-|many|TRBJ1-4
TGTGCCAGCAGTTCCCCTGAGTCGGGTTACGAAAAACTGTTTTTT
CASSSPESGYEKLFF
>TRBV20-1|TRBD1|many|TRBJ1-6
TGCAGTGCTTCTACCGGACAGGGATTTCATTCACCCCTCCACTTT
CSASTGQGFHSPLHF
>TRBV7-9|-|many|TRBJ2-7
TGTGCCAGCAGCTCGCGGGACTTCTTCGGGGAGCAGTACTTC
CASSSRDFFGEQYF
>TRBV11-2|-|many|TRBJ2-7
TGTGCCAGCACTCGTAGCGGTGGCGAGCAGTACTTC
CASTRSGGEQYF
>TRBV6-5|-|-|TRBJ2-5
TGTGCCAGCAGTTCGCGCGGACGGGGGACCCAGTACTTC
CASSSRGRGTQYF
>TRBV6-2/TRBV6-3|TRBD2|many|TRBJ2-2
TGTGCCAGCACCGGCGGGAGAACCGGGGAGCTGTTTTTT
CASTGGRTGELFF
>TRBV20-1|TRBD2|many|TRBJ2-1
TGCAGTGCTAGAAAACTCGGACTAGCGGGAGCCCACAATGAGCAGTTCTTC
CSARKLGLAGAHNEQFF
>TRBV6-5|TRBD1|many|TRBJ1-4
TGTGCCAGCAGTCACGATGATAGGGGGCGCGTAAAACTGTTTTTT
CASSHDDRGRVKLFF
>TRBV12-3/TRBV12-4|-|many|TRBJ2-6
TGTGCCAGCACCCTTTTCGGGGGGGCCAACGTCCTGACTTTC
CASTLFGGANVLTF
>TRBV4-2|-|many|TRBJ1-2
TGTGCCAGCAGCCAAGACCAACTGGGGGGCTACACCTTC
CASSQDQLGGYTF
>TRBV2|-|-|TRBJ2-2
TGTGCCAGCAGGGAAGGGTTGAACGGGGAGCTGTTTTTT
CASREGLNGELFF
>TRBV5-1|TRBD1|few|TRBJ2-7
TGCGCCAGCAGCCAAAGGACAGGGGACTACGAGCAGTACTTC
CASSQRTGDYEQYF
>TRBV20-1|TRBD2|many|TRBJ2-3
TGCAGTGCTAGATGGGGTAGCGGGATGAACACAGATACGCAGTATTTT
CSARWGSGMNTDTQYF
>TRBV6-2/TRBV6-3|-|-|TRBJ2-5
TGTGCCAGCAGTTACGGACTAAGGGGCGCGGAGACCCAGTACTTC
CASSYGLRGAETQYF
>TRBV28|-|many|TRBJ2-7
TGTGCCAGCAGTTTTGTCTGGGAGGAGTACGAGCAGTACTTC
CASSFVWEEYEQYF
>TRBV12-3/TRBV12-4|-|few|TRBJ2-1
TGTGCCAGCAGACATAGGACAGGGAGTAGCGGGAGTTCGTACAATGAGCAGTTCTTC
CASRHRTGSSGSSYNEQFF
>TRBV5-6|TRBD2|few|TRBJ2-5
TGTGCCAGCAGCACAAAGACTAGCGGGAGTGGAGAGACCCAGTACTTC
CASSTKTSGSGETQYF
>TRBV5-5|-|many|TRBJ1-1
TGTGCCAGCAGCGAGAGAGGGCTGGGGAACACTGAAGCTTTCTTT
CASSERGLGNTEAFF
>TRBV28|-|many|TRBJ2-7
TGTGCCAGCCGAGCGGGCTTCTACGAGCAGTACTTC
CASRAGFYEQYF